One and the same sample provided the 21 T cell receptor beta chains below, sequenced in a study of blood T cell repertoires in COVID-19. The repertoire was sequenced with immunoSEQ multiplex PCR; TCRdb's copy has only in-frame clones and lacks some. The sample carries around 620,000 clones, 85% to 90% recorded once. Material: peripheral blood. The receptors come from a woman aged 18 to 35 with acute or convalescent COVID-19.

The chain carries TRBV30 and TRBJ1-6; D is ambiguous. Germline assignment: CDR1 GTSNPN and CDR2 SVGIG (reference sequence). This CDR3 has 14 residues. Between the trimmed V and J ends, which lost 0 bases and 8 bases, there was a span of 11 bases. This chain's CDR3 is CAWSVAGFDSPLHF. The CDR3 bases are TGTGCCTGGAGTGTAGCGGGGTTTGATTCACCCCTCCACTTT.

The chain joins TRBV6-1 to TRBJ1-2, with a possible D match to TRBD1 (6 bases). The CDR3 totals 17 residues. The V and J ends lost 2 bases and 2 bases respectively, with 18 bases between them. Germline V gene sequence: CDR1 MNHNS, CDR2 SASEGT. CDR3 in amino acids: CASSESGAGAFNYGYTF. The DNA for the CDR3 is TGTGCCAGCAGTGAATCTGGTGCAGGGGCCTTCAACTATGGCTACACCTTC.

The gene calls are TRBV27 and TRBJ1-5; the D gene is possibly TRBD1 (5 bases). From germline, CDR1 is MNHEY and CDR2 SMNVEV (reference sequence). There are 16 residues in the CDR3. Trimming removed 2 bases from V and 7 bases from J, with 18 bases in between. The CDR3 DNA reads TGTGCCAGCAGTTTAGCTGGACATCTAATCGGGCAGCCCCAGCATTTT. It specifies CASSLAGHLIGQPQHF.

The rearrangement links TRBV5-1 to TRBJ1-1; 12 positions agree with TRBD1. Per the germline V gene, CDR1 is SGHRS and CDR2 is YFSETQ. This CDR3 is built from 15 residues. Trimming removed 10 bases from V and 5 bases from J; junction bases left unmatched: 12. CDR3 nucleotide sequence: TGCGCCTCTTCGACGGGGACAGGGGGCGAAACTGAAGCTTTCTTT. Translated, it gives CASSTGTGGETEAFF.

This clone was seen only once. The chain is built from TRBV10-3 and TRBJ2-7; tentative D call: TRBD1 (6 bases). V gave up 3 bases and J gave up 2 bases, with 17 bases separating them. Germline V lookup: CDR1 ENHRY, CDR2 SYGVKD. The CDR3 is 16 amino acids. The CDR3 loop reads CAISEASSYRAYEQYF. The CDR3 bases are TGTGCCATCAGTGAAGCATCGAGCTACAGGGCCTACGAGCAGTACTTC.

CDR3 loop: CASTQGGGEAFF. The CDR3 nucleotides read TGTGCCAGCACTCAAGGGGGCGGGGAAGCTTTCTTT. The chain recombines TRBV12-3 or TRBV12-4 with TRBJ1-1; 7 bases fit TRBD1. The CDR3 is made up of 12 amino acids. V was pared by 7 bases and J by 8 bases, with 7 bases of the junction left unmatched.

A single count supports this clone. This CDR3 is also generated by other DNA sequences in the sample. CDR3 in amino acids: CASSVGQGANQPQHF. The CDR3 coding sequence is TGTGCCAGCAGCGTCGGACAGGGGGCAAATCAGCCCCAGCATTTT. The chain carries TRBV9 and TRBJ1-5; 11 bases map to TRBD1. Per germline, CDR1 SGDLS and CDR2 YYNGEE. The V and J ends lost 2 bases and 4 bases, in that order; junction bases with no gene match: 2. This CDR3 comprises 15 residues.

Written as DNA, the CDR3 is TGCAGCGTTCCCCCCCCTGAGAGGGAGCTGTTTTTT. This codes for CSVPPPERELFF. The rearrangement joins TRBV29-1 to TRBJ2-2; D not resolved. The germline CDR1 and CDR2 sequences are SQVTM and ANQGSEA. Trimming left V 5 bases short and J 9 bases short, with 13 bases between. The length of the CDR3 is 12 residues.

As DNA, the CDR3 is TGTGCCACCAGTGTCCTAGGACTAGCGCACAATGAGCAGTTCTTC. Amino acids: CATSVLGLAHNEQFF. The chain is built from TRBV24-1 and TRBJ2-1, with 9 bases that match TRBD2. V was clipped by 5 bases and J by 5 bases; unmatched bases: 6. The CDR3 has 15 residues. Looked up from germline, CDR1 is KGHDR and CDR2 is SFDVKD.

This clone was counted a single time. The chain combines TRBV23-1 with TRBJ2-7; 10 bases align to TRBD1. Being an ORF, TRBV23-1 has a function that is uncertain. The CDR3 is 14 residues long. With 6 bases clipped from V and 6 bases from J, the junction kept 8 bases outside the gene matches. The DNA of the CDR3 is TGCGCCAGCAGCCCTTGGGGACAGGGGACCGAGCAGTACTTC. It encodes CASSPWGQGTEQYF.

The chain recombines TRBV19 with TRBJ2-7; unclear D gene. The CDR3 is made up of 14 amino acids. Looked up from germline, CDR1 is LNHDA and CDR2 is SQIVND (reference sequence). Trimming took off 3 bases at V and 0 bases at J, with 9 bases between the two ends. CDR3 protein: CASSMWQNSYEQYF. DNA for the CDR3: TGTGCCAGTAGTATGTGGCAGAACTCCTACGAGCAGTACTTC. The entire variable domain, with the rest obtained from reference TRBV19 and TRBJ2-7, is as follows: DGGITQSPKYLFRKEGQNVTLSCEQNLNHDAMYWYRQDPGQGLRLIYYSQIVNDFQKGDIAEGYSVSREKKESFPLTVTSAQKNPTAFYLCASSMWQNSYEQYFGPGTRLTVT.

V and J are TRBV19 and TRBJ1-3; D call uncertain. From germline, CDR1 is LNHDA and CDR2 SQIVND (reference sequence). The germline V and J ends were trimmed by 3 bases and 0 bases, with 12 bases remaining between them. The CDR3 runs to 16 residues. The CDR3 reads CASSMGRWSSGNTIYF. Written as DNA, the CDR3 is TGTGCCAGTAGTATGGGGAGGTGGAGCTCTGGAAACACCATATATTTT.

With regard to this clone: This sample includes further DNA sequences coding for the same CDR3. The chain combines TRBV5-1 with TRBJ2-7; 11 bases are shared with TRBD2. The germline CDR1 and CDR2 sequences are SGHRS and YFSETQ. CDR3 size: 15 residues. The trim removed 1 base at V and 2 bases at J, leaving 2 bases unmatched. CDR3 coding DNA: TGCGCCAGCAGCTTGACTAGCGGGGGAACCTACGAGCAGTACTTC. This gives the protein CASSLTSGGTYEQYF.

This sequence joins TRBV4-1 and TRBJ2-1, with 7 bases identical to TRBD1. Germline V lookup: CDR1 MGHRA, CDR2 YSYEKL. The CDR3 is 14 residues long. V lost 4 bases, J lost 7 bases, and 7 bases stayed unmatched. The CDR3 sequence is CASSRLTGLNEQFF. The CDR3 bases are TGCGCCAGCAGCCGCCTGACAGGGCTTAATGAGCAGTTCTTC.

The chain has TRBV7-2 and TRBJ1-2; 10 nucleotides match TRBD1. This CDR3 contains 15 residues. CDR1 is SGHTA, CDR2 FQGNSA, per germline. V shed 5 bases and J 4 bases; nucleotides not matched to a gene: 7. The CDR3: CASSRGQGLGYGYTF. The CDR3 DNA is TGTGCCAGCAGCCGGGGACAGGGGTTGGGCTATGGCTACACCTTC.

This clone was detected only a few times. The rearrangement joins TRBV4-1 to TRBJ2-7; possible D gene TRBD1, 5 bases. Germline CDR1 and CDR2: MGHRA and YSYEKL. With 2 bases removed from V and 7 bases from J, the gap between germline ends came to 15 bases. This CDR3 region has 14 residues. The CDR3: CASSQRSWTWEQYF. CDR3 in DNA: TGCGCCAGCAGCCAAAGATCCTGGACATGGGAGCAGTACTTC.

This sequence joins TRBV9 and TRBJ2-1; D gene ambiguous. The germline V and J ends were trimmed by 0 bases and 8 bases, with 6 bases remaining between them. The CDR3 loop spans 12 amino acids. CDR1 SGDLS and CDR2 YYNGEE come from the germline V gene. The CDR3 DNA reads as TGTGCCAGCAGCGTAGTAGAGGATGAGCAGTTCTTC. Protein product: CASSVVEDEQFF.

The chain employs TRBV19 and TRBJ2-2, with a tentative D call TRBD1 (6 bases). The CDR3 length is 21 residues. CDR1 is LNHDA and CDR2 is SQIVND in the germline V gene (reference sequence). Trimming pared 1 base from V and 4 bases from J, leaving 28 bases between. CDR3 nucleotide sequence: TGTGCCAGTAGTATAGGCTTTTGGGCCAGGGGAATCTCATCGGGCACCGGGGAGCTGTTTTTT. Translation gives CASSIGFWARGISSGTGELFF.

The J gene is TRBJ1-1, the V gene TRBV9; D unclear. Germline CDR1 and CDR2: SGDLS and YYNGEE. This CDR3 region has 13 residues. Trimming took 5 bases from V and 0 from J, leaving 8 bases between them. In DNA, the CDR3 is TGTGCCAGCAGGTTGCGGATGAACACTGAAGCTTTCTTT. Residues: CASRLRMNTEAFF.

The chain carries TRBV4-1 and TRBJ2-7; weak D call: TRBD2 (5 bases). The V end was cut by 4 bases, the J end by 3 bases, with 13 bases between. This CDR3 region has 14 residues. CDR1 MGHRA and CDR2 YSYEKL come from the germline V gene. Here the CDR3 DNA reads TGCGCCAGCAGCCCAATCGGGAAGGGCTACGAGCAGTACTTC. It specifies CASSPIGKGYEQYF.

In its sample, this clone was seen once. The V and J genes are TRBV18 and TRBJ1-5; possible D gene TRBD1, 5 bases. The ends were cut back, 1 base at V and 6 bases at J, with 7 bases in the middle. Germline-derived CDR1 and CDR2 are KGHSH and LQKENI. This CDR3 contains 13 residues. The CDR3 DNA follows: TGTGCCAGCTCACCACAAGGGGTTCAGCCCCAGCATTTT. This translates into CASSPQGVQPQHF. Filled out from reference TRBV18 and TRBJ1-5, the complete variable domain reads NAGVMQNPRHLVRRRGQEARLRCSPMKGHSHVYWYRQLPEEGLKFMVYLQKENIIDESGMPKERFSAEFPKEGPSILRIQQVVRGDSAAYFCASSPQGVQPQHFGDGTRLSIL.